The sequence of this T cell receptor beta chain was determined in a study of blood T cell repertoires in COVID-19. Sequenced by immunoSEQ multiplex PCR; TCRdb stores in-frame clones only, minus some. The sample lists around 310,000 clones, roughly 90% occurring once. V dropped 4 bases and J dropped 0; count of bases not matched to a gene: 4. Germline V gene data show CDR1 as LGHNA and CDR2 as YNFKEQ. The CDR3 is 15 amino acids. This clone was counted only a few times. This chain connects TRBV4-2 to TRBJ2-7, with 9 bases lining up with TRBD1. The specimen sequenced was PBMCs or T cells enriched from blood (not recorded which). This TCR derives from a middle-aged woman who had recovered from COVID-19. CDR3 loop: CASSRGQGLSYEQYF. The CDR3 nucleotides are TGTGCCAGCAGCCGAGGACAGGGGCTCTCCTACGAGCAGTACTTC.